The next 17 T cell receptor beta chains were all read from a single sample in a study of cytomegalovirus exposure and HLA in healthy donors. The PCR employed 60 Vbeta primers together with 13 Jbeta primers. Measured with immunoSEQ multiplex PCR; TCRdb has only the in-frame clones, and not every one. The profile shows 170,000 or so clones, around 79% of them singletons. The sequenced material came from PBMCs. The source of these receptors is a woman between 50 and 59 years old in good health and CMV-seronegative.

The chain has TRBV14 and TRBJ2-7; D gene uncertain. V was pared by 3 bases and J by 6 bases, with 12 bases between. Per the germline V gene, CDR1 is SGHDN and CDR2 is FVKESK. The CDR3 covers 13 residues. CDR3 nucleotide sequence: TGTGCCAGCAGCCAGCTAATGTTTGCCGAGCAGTACTTC. Residues: CASSQLMFAEQYF.

The J gene is TRBJ2-1, the V gene TRBV7-8; TRBD2 matches 8 bases. The V gene's germline CDR1 is SGHVS and CDR2 FQNEAQ. With V trimmed by 4 bases and J by 12 bases, 20 bases remained unmatched. The CDR3 is 17 amino acids. The CDR3 region has the DNA TGTGCCAGCAGCTCGGAACGAATAGCGGGGCCAGGTAGTGGGCAGTTCTTC. It specifies CASSSERIAGPGSGQFF.

The rearrangement uses TRBV28 and TRBJ1-1; the match to TRBD1 covers 9 bases. The CDR3 contains 14 residues. V lost 6 bases, J lost 6 bases, and 8 bases stayed unmatched. Germline-derived CDR1 and CDR2 are MDHEN and SYDVKM. This chain's CDR3 is CASRRGDRVAEAFF. The CDR3 coding sequence is TGTGCCAGCAGACGAGGGGACAGGGTGGCTGAAGCTTTCTTT. Looking up the rest from reference TRBV28 and TRBJ1-1 gives the full variable domain: DVKVTQSSRYLVKRTGEKVFLECVQDMDHENMFWYRQDPGLGLRLIYFSYDVKMKEKGDIPEGYSVSREKKERFSLILESASTNQTSMYLCASRRGDRVAEAFFGQGTRLTVV.

V gene TRBV19 combines with J gene TRBJ2-6, with D tentatively TRBD2 (5 bases). The CDR3 loop spans 14 amino acids. Trimming took 11 bases from V and 1 from J, leaving 12 bases between them. CDR1 and CDR2 from the germline V gene are LNHDA and SQIVND (reference sequence). The CDR3 reads CASTGWSGANVLTF. The CDR3 bases are TGTGCCTCCACGGGGTGGTCTGGGGCCAACGTCCTGACTTTC.

This rearrangement joins TRBV28 to TRBJ1-1; D gene ambiguous. In germline, CDR1 is MDHEN, CDR2 SYDVKM. The CDR3 loop spans 14 amino acids. V was clipped by 7 bases and J by 0 bases, with 12 bases between them. The CDR3 DNA sequence: TGTGCCAGCAAAATGGGCCAGGTGAACACTGAAGCTTTCTTT. Protein sequence: CASKMGQVNTEAFF.

This rearrangement joins TRBV5-1 to TRBJ2-5; TRBD1 matches 7 bases. The assigned J gene may be wrong: the sequence end matches TRBJ2-7 better. Per the germline V gene, CDR1 is SGHRS and CDR2 is YFSETQ. This CDR3 has 14 amino acids. In DNA form, the CDR3 reads TGCGCCAGCAGCTTCCTGACAGGGTTGTACGAGCAGTACTTC. It is translated as CASSFLTGLYEQYF.

The CDR3 loop is CASSIPRGEQYF. In DNA, the CDR3 is TGTGCCAGTAGTATACCTAGGGGCGAGCAGTACTTC. The chain combines TRBV19 with TRBJ2-7, with D possibly matching TRBD1 (5 bases). The CDR3 length is 12 residues. With 2 bases removed from V and 6 bases from J, the gap between germline ends came to 8 bases. Germline lookup yields CDR1 LNHDA and CDR2 SQIVND (reference sequence).

The V gene is TRBV4-1, the J gene TRBJ2-7; a possible D gene is TRBD1 (5 bases). There are 15 residues in the CDR3. Trimming pared 0 bases from V and 1 base from J, leaving 10 bases between. CDR1 is MGHRA, CDR2 YSYEKL, per germline. This chain's CDR3 is CASSQDLAGSYEQYF. The DNA of the CDR3 is TGCGCCAGCAGCCAAGATTTGGCAGGGTCCTACGAGCAGTACTTC.

The chain links TRBV11-2 to TRBJ1-5, with 9 bases fitting TRBD1. Trimming cost V 5 bases and J 3 bases; bases outside gene matches: 8. This CDR3 contains 16 residues. CDR1 and CDR2 (germline): SGHAT, FQNNGV. This CDR3 is CASSPGTGTYNQPQHF. In DNA form, the CDR3 reads TGTGCCAGCAGCCCAGGGACAGGGACTTACAATCAGCCCCAGCATTTT.

This clone has a handful of counts. This rearrangement joins TRBV28 to TRBJ2-6; 7 bases line up with TRBD2. There are 16 residues in the CDR3. Trimming removed 6 bases from V and 2 bases from J; junction bases left unmatched: 7. Germline V gene sequence: CDR1 MDHEN, CDR2 SYDVKM. The CDR3 DNA reads TGTGCCAGCAGCCAACCCGGGGGGACTGGGGCCAACGTCCTGACTTTC. It encodes CASSQPGGTGANVLTF.

This clone has only one observation. The V gene is TRBV6-1, the J gene TRBJ1-5; D perhaps matches TRBD1 (6 bases). Per the germline V gene, CDR1 is MNHNS and CDR2 is SASEGT. The CDR3 runs to 14 residues. Deletions cut 11 bases from V and 4 bases from J, with 18 bases between. DNA for the CDR3: TGTGCCGCTCGACCTGCTCAGGGGAATCAGCCCCAGCATTTT. Amino acids: CAARPAQGNQPQHF.

This clone was found a few times. V usage is TRBV11-2 and J usage is TRBJ1-2; D not certain. Looked up from germline, CDR1 is SGHAT and CDR2 is FQNNGV. V was shortened by 2 bases and J by 2 bases, with 3 bases between the two germline ends. CDR3 length: 12 residues. CDR3 in DNA: TGTGCCAGCAGCTTACAAAACTATGGCTACACCTTC. The encoded protein is CASSLQNYGYTF.

The rearrangement uses TRBV7-8 and TRBJ2-7, with 8 bases fitting TRBD2. This CDR3 has 16 amino acids. The trim removed 5 bases at V and 1 base at J, leaving 10 bases unmatched. Germline V gene lookup returns CDR1 SGHVS and CDR2 FQNEAQ. CDR3 protein: CASSTVLTGGSYEQYF. The CDR3 coding sequence is TGTGCCAGCAGCACTGTACTCACGGGGGGGTCCTACGAGCAGTACTTC.

The rearrangement uses TRBV18 and TRBJ1-1, with 7 positions matching TRBD1. This CDR3 has 13 amino acids. The germline gives CDR1 KGHSH, CDR2 LQKENI. With V trimmed by 6 bases and J by 3 bases, 4 bases remained unmatched. The CDR3 region has the DNA TGTGCCAGCTCGCAGACAGGGTACACTGAAGCTTTCTTT. Its protein product is CASSQTGYTEAFF.

This chain uses TRBV5-1 with TRBJ2-5; 7 bases line up with TRBD1. Judging by the DNA end, TRBJ2-7 fits better; the J call may be wrong. The CDR3 loop spans 14 amino acids. Per germline, CDR1 SGHRS and CDR2 YFSETQ. CDR3 amino acids: CASSLAQGIHEQYF. CDR3 in DNA: TGCGCCAGCAGCTTGGCACAGGGGATTCACGAGCAGTACTTC.

The chain combines TRBV10-2 with TRBJ2-1, with TRBD2 matching over 8 bases. The trim removed 3 bases at V and 8 bases at J, leaving 9 bases unmatched. There are 15 residues in the CDR3. CDR1 WSHSY and CDR2 SAAADI come from the germline V gene. The DNA for the CDR3 is TGCGCCAGCAGTGACCCGGGACTAGTCACGGATGAGCAGTTCTTC. Protein sequence: CASSDPGLVTDEQFF.

This rearrangement joins TRBV29-1 to TRBJ2-2; 7 nucleotides match TRBD1. The CDR3 loop spans 15 amino acids. The germline V gene encodes CDR1 SQVTM and CDR2 ANQGSEA. V lost 6 bases, J lost 0 bases, and 7 bases stayed unmatched. The CDR3 bases are TGCAGCGTAAAAACCGGGACAGCGAACACCGGGGAGCTGTTTTTT. This codes for CSVKTGTANTGELFF.